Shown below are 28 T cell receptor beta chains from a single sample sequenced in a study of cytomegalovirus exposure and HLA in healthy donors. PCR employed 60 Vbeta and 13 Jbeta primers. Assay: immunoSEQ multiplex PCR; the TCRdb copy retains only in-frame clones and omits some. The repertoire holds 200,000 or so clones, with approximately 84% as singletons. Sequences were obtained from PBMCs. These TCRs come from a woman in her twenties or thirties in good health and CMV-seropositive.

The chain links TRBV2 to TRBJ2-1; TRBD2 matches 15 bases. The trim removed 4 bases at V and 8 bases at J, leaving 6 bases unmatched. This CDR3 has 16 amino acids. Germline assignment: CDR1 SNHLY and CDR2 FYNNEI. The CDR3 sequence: CASSVSGTSGRYEQFF. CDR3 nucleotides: TGTGCCAGCAGTGTAAGTGGGACTAGCGGGAGGTATGAGCAGTTCTTC.

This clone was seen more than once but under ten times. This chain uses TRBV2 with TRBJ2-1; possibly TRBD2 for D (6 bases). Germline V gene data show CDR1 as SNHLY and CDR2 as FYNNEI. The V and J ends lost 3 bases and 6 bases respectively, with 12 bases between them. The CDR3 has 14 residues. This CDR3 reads CASSDQRVVNEQFF. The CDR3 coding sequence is TGTGCCAGCAGTGATCAGCGGGTGGTCAATGAGCAGTTCTTC.

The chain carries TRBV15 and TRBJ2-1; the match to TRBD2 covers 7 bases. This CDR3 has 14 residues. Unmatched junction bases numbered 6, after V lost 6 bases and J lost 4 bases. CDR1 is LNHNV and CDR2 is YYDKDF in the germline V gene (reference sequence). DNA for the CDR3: TGTGCCACCAGGCCCAGCGGGGAGTACAATGAGCAGTTCTTC. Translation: CATRPSGEYNEQFF.

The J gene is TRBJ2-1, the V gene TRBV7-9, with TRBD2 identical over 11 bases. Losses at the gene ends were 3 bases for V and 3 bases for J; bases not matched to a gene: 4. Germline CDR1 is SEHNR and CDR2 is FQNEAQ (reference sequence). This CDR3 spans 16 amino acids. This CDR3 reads CASSFRLAGFYNEQFF. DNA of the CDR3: TGTGCCAGCAGCTTCCGACTAGCGGGGTTCTACAATGAGCAGTTCTTC.

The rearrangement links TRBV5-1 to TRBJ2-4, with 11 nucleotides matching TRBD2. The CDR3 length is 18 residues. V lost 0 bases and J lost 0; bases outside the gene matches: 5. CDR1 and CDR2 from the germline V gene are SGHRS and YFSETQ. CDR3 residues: CASSLASSGGLAKNIQYF. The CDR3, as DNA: TGCGCCAGCAGCTTGGCCTCTAGCGGGGGGCTAGCCAAAAACATTCAGTACTTC.

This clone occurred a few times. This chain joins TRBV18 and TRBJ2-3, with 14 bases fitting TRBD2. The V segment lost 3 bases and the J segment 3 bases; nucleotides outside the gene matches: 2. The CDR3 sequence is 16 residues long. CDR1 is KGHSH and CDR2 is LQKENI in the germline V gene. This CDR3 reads CASSPRLAGGTDTQYF. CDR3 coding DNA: TGTGCCAGCTCACCCCGACTAGCGGGGGGGACAGATACGCAGTATTTT.

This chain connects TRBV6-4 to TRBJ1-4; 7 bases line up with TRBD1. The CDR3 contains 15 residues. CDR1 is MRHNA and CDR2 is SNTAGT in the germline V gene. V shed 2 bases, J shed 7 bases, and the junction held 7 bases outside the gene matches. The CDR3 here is CASSDRPGQREKLFF. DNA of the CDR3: TGTGCCAGCAGTGACAGGCCGGGACAGCGTGAAAAACTGTTTTTT.

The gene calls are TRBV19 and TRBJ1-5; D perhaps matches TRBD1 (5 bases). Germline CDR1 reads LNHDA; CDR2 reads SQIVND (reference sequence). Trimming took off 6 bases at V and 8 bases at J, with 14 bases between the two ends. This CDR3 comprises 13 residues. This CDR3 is CASSSDRLKPQHF. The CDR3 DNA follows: TGTGCCAGTAGCTCCGACAGACTGAAGCCCCAGCATTTT.

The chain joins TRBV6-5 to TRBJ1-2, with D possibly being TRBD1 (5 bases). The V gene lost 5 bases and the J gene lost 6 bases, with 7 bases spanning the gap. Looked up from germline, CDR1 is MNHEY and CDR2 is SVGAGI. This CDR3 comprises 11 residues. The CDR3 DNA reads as TGTGCCAGCAGTAGGGGAAATGGCTACACCTTC. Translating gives CASSRGNGYTF.

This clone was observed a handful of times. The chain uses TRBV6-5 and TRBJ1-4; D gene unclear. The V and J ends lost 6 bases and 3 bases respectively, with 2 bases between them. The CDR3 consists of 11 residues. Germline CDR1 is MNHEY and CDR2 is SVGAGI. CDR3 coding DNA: TGTGCCAGCAGCTCTAATGAAAAACTGTTTTTT. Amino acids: CASSSNEKLFF.

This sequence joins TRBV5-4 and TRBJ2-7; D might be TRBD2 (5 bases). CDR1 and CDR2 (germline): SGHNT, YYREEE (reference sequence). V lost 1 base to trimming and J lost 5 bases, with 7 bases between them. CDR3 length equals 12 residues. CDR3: CASSLIGDEQYF. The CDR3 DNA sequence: TGTGCCAGCAGCTTGATCGGGGACGAGCAGTACTTC.

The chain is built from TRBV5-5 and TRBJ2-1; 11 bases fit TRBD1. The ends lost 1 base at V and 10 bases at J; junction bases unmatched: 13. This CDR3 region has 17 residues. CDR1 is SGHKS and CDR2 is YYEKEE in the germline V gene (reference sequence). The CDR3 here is CASSLPKGQGEREEQFF. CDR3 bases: TGTGCCAGCAGCTTGCCGAAGGGACAGGGGGAACGAGAAGAGCAGTTCTTC.

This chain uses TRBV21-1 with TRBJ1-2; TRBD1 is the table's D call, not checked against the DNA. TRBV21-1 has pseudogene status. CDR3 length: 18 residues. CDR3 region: CASSPHVGTAISYYGYTF. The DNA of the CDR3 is TGTGCCAGCAGCCCGCACGTGGGGACAGCGATATCCTACTATGGCTACACCTTC.

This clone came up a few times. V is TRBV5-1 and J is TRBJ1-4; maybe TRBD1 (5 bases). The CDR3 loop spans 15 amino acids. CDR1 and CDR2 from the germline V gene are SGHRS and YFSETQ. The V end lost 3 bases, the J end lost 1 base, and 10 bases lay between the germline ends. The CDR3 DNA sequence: TGCGCCAGCAGCTCAGGGTTGAAAACTAATGAAAAACTGTTTTTT. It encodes CASSSGLKTNEKLFF.

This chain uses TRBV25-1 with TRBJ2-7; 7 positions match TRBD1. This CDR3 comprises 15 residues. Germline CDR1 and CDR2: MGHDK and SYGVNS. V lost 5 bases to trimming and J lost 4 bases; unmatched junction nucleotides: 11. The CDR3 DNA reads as TGTGCCAGCAGTCAAAGGACAGGAAACTATTACGAGCAGTACTTC. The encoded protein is CASSQRTGNYYEQYF.

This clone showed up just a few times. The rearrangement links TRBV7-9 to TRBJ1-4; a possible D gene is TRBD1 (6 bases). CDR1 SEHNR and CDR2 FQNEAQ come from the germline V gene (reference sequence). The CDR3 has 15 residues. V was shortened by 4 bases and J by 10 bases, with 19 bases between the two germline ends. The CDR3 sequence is CASSSDRGPPGKLFF. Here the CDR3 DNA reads TGTGCCAGCAGCTCGGACAGAGGGCCTCCAGGAAAACTGTTTTTT.

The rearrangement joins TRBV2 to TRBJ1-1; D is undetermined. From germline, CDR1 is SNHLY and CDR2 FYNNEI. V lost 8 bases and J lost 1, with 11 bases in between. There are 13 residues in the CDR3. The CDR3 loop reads CASAGRANTEAFF. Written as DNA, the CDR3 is TGTGCCAGCGCGGGAAGGGCGAACACTGAAGCTTTCTTT.

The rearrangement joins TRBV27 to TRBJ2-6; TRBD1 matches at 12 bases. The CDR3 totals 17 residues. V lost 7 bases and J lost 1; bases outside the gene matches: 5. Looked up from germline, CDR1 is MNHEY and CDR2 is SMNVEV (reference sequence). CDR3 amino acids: CASKAGQGASGANVLTF. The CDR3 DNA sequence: TGTGCCAGCAAGGCGGGACAGGGGGCTTCTGGGGCCAACGTCCTGACTTTC.

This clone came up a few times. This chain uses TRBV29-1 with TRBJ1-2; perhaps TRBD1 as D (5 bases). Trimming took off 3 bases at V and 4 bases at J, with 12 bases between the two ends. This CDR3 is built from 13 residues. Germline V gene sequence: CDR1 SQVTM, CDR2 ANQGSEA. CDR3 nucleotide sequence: TGCAGCGTTGAGTTCGGACAAAGCTATGGCTACACCTTC. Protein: CSVEFGQSYGYTF.

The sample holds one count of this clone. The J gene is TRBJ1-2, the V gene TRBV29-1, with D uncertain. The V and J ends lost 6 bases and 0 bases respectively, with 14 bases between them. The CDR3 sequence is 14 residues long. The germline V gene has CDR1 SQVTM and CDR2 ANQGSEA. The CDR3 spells CSVQPLFTNYGYTF. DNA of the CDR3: TGCAGCGTGCAACCACTTTTTACTAACTATGGCTACACCTTC.

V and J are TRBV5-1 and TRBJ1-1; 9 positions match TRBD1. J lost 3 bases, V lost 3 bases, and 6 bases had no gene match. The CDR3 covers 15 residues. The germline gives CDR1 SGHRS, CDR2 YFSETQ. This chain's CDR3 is CASSYSGQGYTEAFF. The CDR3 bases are TGCGCCAGCAGCTATAGTGGACAGGGGTACACTGAAGCTTTCTTT.

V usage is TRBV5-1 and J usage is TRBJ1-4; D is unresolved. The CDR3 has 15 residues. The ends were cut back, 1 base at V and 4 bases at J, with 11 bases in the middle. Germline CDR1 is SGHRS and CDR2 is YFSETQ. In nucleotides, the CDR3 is TGCGCCAGCAGCTTGTCTTGGCAGCGTAATGAAAAACTGTTTTTT. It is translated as CASSLSWQRNEKLFF.

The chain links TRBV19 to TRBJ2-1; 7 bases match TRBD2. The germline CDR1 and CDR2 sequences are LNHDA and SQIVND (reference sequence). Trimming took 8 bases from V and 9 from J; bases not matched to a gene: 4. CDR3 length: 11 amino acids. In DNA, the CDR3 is TGTGCCAGTCGAGCGGGAACTGAGCAGTTCTTC. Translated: CASRAGTEQFF.

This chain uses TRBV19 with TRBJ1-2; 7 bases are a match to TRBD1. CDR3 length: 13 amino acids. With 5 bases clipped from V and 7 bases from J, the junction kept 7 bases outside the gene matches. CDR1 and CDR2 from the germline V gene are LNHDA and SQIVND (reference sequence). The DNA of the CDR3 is TGTGCCAGTAGTGCCTTACAGGGGCTTGGCTACACCTTC. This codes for CASSALQGLGYTF.

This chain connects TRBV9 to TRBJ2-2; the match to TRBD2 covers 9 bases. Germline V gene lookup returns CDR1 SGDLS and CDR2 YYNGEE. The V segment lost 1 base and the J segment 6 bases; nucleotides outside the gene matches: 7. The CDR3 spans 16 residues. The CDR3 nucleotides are TGTGCCAGCAGCGTATCAGGCGGGGGGGCAGCCGGGGAGCTGTTTTTT. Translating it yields CASSVSGGGAAGELFF. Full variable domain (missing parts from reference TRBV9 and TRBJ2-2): DSGVTQTPKHLITATGQRVTLRCSPRSGDLSVYWYQQSLDQGLQFLIQYYNGEERAKGNILERFSAQQFPDLHSELNLSSLELGDSALYFCASSVSGGGAAGELFFGEGSRLTVL.

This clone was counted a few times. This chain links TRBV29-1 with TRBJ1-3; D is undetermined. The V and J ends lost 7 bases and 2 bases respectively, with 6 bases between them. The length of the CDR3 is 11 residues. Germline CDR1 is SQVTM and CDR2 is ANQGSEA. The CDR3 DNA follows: TGCAGCGCGCGGGCTGGAAACACCATATATTTT. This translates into CSARAGNTIYF.

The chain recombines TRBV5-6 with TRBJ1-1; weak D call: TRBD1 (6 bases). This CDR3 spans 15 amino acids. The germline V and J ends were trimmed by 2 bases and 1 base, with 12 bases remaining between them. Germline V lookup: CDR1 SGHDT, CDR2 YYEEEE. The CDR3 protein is CASSFRGHSNTEAFF. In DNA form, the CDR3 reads TGTGCCAGCAGCTTTCGGGGACACTCGAACACTGAAGCTTTCTTT.

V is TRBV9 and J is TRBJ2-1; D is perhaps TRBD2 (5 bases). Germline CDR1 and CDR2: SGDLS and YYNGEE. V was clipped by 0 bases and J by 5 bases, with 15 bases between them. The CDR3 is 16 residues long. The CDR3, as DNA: TGTGCCAGCAGCGTAGCCTTGGTAGCGCGAGACAATGAGCAGTTCTTC. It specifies CASSVALVARDNEQFF. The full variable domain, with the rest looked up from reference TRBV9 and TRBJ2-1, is DSGVTQTPKHLITATGQRVTLRCSPRSGDLSVYWYQQSLDQGLQFLIQYYNGEERAKGNILERFSAQQFPDLHSELNLSSLELGDSALYFCASSVALVARDNEQFFGPGTRLTVL.